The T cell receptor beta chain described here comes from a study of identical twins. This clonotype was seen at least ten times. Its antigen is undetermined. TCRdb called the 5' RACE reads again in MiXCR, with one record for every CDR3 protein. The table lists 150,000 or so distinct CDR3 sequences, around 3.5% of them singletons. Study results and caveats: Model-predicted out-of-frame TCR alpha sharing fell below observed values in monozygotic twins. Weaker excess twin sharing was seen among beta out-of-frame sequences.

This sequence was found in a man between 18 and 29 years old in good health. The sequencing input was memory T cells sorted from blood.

CDR3 region: CASSKEYWGTTDTQYF. The CDR3 region has the DNA TGTGCCAGCAGCAAAGAATATTGGGGGACTACAGATACGCAGTATTTT. The chain has TRBV21-1 and TRBJ2-3; the D segment call TRBD2 is taken from the table without a DNA check. TRBV21-1 is a pseudogene segment. The CDR3 is 16 amino acids.